Each of the 25 T cell receptor beta chains below was sequenced from the same sample in a study of T cells in Graves' hyperthyroidism and ophthalmopathy. Amplified TCR beta CDR3 regions derived from RNA transcripts. Carried out on the TCR CDR3, a first-round RT-PCR used the HTBI primer set. From the multiplex PCR reads, TCRdb called clonotypes with MiXCR, one entry per CDR3 protein. The sample records some 210,000 distinct CDR3 sequences, roughly 17% being singletons. Source material: blood. All receptors derive from a man between 50 and 59 years old with Graves' hyperthyroidism.

This clonotype was observed a handful of times. V and J are TRBV20-1 and TRBJ2-1; 14 nucleotides align to TRBD2. The V gene end was trimmed by 6 bases and the J gene end by 6 bases; junction bases not matched to a gene: 10. The germline CDR1 and CDR2 sequences are DFQATT and SNEGSKA (reference sequence). This CDR3 has 16 residues. CDR3 DNA sequence: TGCAGTGCAACCCCCCTGGGACTAGCGGGGGTCAATGAGCAGTTCTTC. This encodes CSATPLGLAGVNEQFF.

The V call is TRBV10-3, the J call TRBJ2-7; 10 positions match TRBD2. This CDR3 region has 14 residues. Trimming took 4 bases from V and 2 from J; bases not matched to a gene: 2. In germline, CDR1 is ENHRY, CDR2 SYGVKD. CDR3 sequence: CAISVGLAAYEQYF. The CDR3 nucleotides read TGTGCCATCAGTGTTGGACTAGCGGCCTACGAGCAGTACTTC.

This clonotype was observed many times. This chain links TRBV30 with TRBJ2-3, with 9 bases identical to TRBD1. Germline-derived CDR1 and CDR2 are GTSNPN and SVGIG (reference sequence). V was clipped by 3 bases and J by 3 bases; unmatched bases: 7. This CDR3 is 15 amino acids long. CDR3 sequence (DNA): TGTGCCTGGAGCCGAAGGGACAGGGCGACAGATACGCAGTATTTT. Translation: CAWSRRDRATDTQYF.

The chain links TRBV19 to TRBJ2-5; D is possibly TRBD2 (5 bases). V dropped 7 bases and J dropped 7 bases, with 16 bases sitting between them. Germline V gene sequence: CDR1 LNHDA, CDR2 SQIVND (reference sequence). The CDR3 extends over 13 amino acids. The CDR3 DNA reads as TGTGCCAGTAAAGAGCGGCGCCGGGGGACCCAGTACTTC. Amino acid sequence: CASKERRRGTQYF. The whole variable domain, remainder taken from reference TRBV19 and TRBJ2-5, is DGGITQSPKYLFRKEGQNVTLSCEQNLNHDAMYWYRQDPGQGLRLIYYSQIVNDFQKGDIAEGYSVSREKKESFPLTVTSAQKNPTAFYLCASKERRRGTQYFGPGTRLLVL.

This clonotype appeared many times. At one boundary the junction diverges from the germline segment, which might be a read error. The rearrangement links TRBV20-1 to TRBJ2-7; 9 nucleotides line up with TRBD2. CDR1 is DFQATT and CDR2 is SNEGSKA in the germline V gene (reference sequence). The CDR3 totals 13 residues. CDR3 region: CNASPGLASEQYF. In DNA form, the CDR3 reads TGCAATGCTAGCCCGGGACTAGCCAGCGAGCAGTACTTC.

This clonotype occurred a few times. The chain employs TRBV12-3 or TRBV12-4 and TRBJ1-1; D unclear. The ends were cut back, 6 bases at V and 4 bases at J, with 9 bases in the middle. The CDR3 length is 12 residues. CDR3 in amino acids: CASRYGVTEAFF. CDR3 coding DNA: TGTGCCAGCAGGTACGGGGTCACTGAAGCTTTCTTT.

This clonotype was detected many times. The chain employs TRBV11-3 and TRBJ2-3; 11 bases match TRBD1. J was trimmed by 6 bases and V by 7 bases; bases with no gene match: 3. Germline loops: CDR1 SGHNT, CDR2 YENEEA. The CDR3 loop spans 13 amino acids. CDR3 loop: CASIGQGADTQYF. Here the CDR3 DNA reads TGTGCCAGCATTGGACAGGGGGCGGATACGCAGTATTTT.

The chain combines TRBV4-2 with TRBJ2-1; 9 positions match TRBD2. CDR1 is LGHNA and CDR2 is YNFKEQ in the germline V gene. The CDR3 length is 15 residues. After removal of 1 base from V and 4 bases from J, the junction contained 2 bases not matched to a gene. The CDR3 protein is CASSQASGRYNEQFF. The CDR3 DNA follows: TGTGCCAGCAGCCAAGCAAGCGGGAGGTACAATGAGCAGTTCTTC.

This clonotype turned up a few times. The genes are TRBV3-1 and TRBJ2-1, with TRBD2 matching 13 bases. The CDR3 has 14 residues. After removal of 4 bases from V and 8 bases from J, the junction contained 2 bases not matched to a gene. Looked up from germline, CDR1 is LGHDT and CDR2 is YNNKEL (reference sequence). The CDR3 here is CASSRTSGSHEQFF. For the CDR3, the DNA is TGTGCCAGCAGCCGGACTAGCGGGAGCCATGAGCAGTTCTTC.

The chain has TRBV12-3 or TRBV12-4 and TRBJ1-4; TRBD1 might be the D (6 bases). V lost 6 bases and J 0 bases, leaving 26 bases between the germline ends. The CDR3 is 20 amino acids. CDR3 loop: CASRSSALQGRVATNEKLFF. CDR3 DNA sequence: TGTGCCAGCAGGTCCTCGGCCTTACAGGGAAGGGTTGCAACTAATGAAAAACTGTTTTTT.

This clonotype was recorded many times. V gene TRBV20-1 combines with J gene TRBJ2-3; TRBD2 agrees at 9 bases. With 4 bases clipped from V and 3 bases from J, the junction kept 17 bases outside the gene matches. The CDR3 is 18 amino acids. In germline, CDR1 is DFQATT, CDR2 SNEGSKA (reference sequence). The CDR3 DNA follows: TGCAGTGCTAATCCCATATCCGGGACTAGCTTTGCAACAGATACGCAGTATTTT. Translated: CSANPISGTSFATDTQYF.

This clonotype has just a few counts. This sequence joins TRBV29-1 and TRBJ2-7; TRBD2 aligns across 9 bases. The CDR3 runs to 14 residues. In germline, CDR1 is SQVTM, CDR2 ANQGSEA. Unmatched junction bases numbered 5, after V lost 3 bases and J lost 2 bases. CDR3 DNA: TGCAGCGTTGACGTTAGCGGGAGTGCCTACGAGCAGTACTTC. Translated: CSVDVSGSAYEQYF.

This clonotype has ten or more counts. The V call is TRBV4-2, the J call TRBJ1-4, with TRBD1 as a possible D gene (6 bases). Germline values: CDR1 LGHNA, CDR2 YNFKEQ. The length of the CDR3 is 14 residues. Trimming pared 4 bases from V and 5 bases from J, leaving 11 bases between. The CDR3 here is CASSRGTRNEKLFF. CDR3 DNA: TGTGCCAGCAGCCGGGGGACACGGAATGAAAAACTGTTTTTT.

The chain recombines TRBV5-1 with TRBJ1-6; maybe TRBD1 (6 bases). Germline CDR1 is SGHRS and CDR2 is YFSETQ. This CDR3 is built from 17 residues. Between the trimmed V and J ends, which lost 4 bases and 4 bases, there was a span of 18 bases. This CDR3 is CASSDLTGNVYNSPLHF. CDR3 DNA sequence: TGCGCCAGCAGCGACCTTACAGGGAACGTTTATAATTCACCCCTCCACTTT.

This clonotype has only a few counts. This rearrangement joins TRBV6-2 or TRBV6-3 to TRBJ1-1, with TRBD1 matching 7 bases. The V gene end was trimmed by 8 bases and the J gene end by 2 bases; junction bases not matched to a gene: 2. Germline CDR1 MNHEY, CDR2 SVGEGT. This CDR3 is built from 12 residues. Here the CDR3 reads CASRDSNTEAFF. The CDR3 DNA follows: TGTGCCAGCCGGGACAGTAACACTGAAGCTTTCTTT.

This clonotype was counted ten times or more. J is TRBJ2-1 and V is TRBV6-1, with D perhaps matching TRBD1 or TRBD2 (5 bases each). The CDR3 has 15 residues. V was shortened by 3 bases and J by 9 bases, with 18 bases between the two germline ends. The germline V gene encodes CDR1 MNHNS and CDR2 SASEGT. The CDR3 DNA is TGTGCCAGCAGTGACGGGGATCGGACAAAAAGTGAGCAGTTCTTC. It yields the protein CASSDGDRTKSEQFF.

This clonotype was detected many times. This chain joins TRBV28 and TRBJ2-7; the D gene is possibly TRBD2 (6 bases). Trimming pared 3 bases from V and 4 bases from J, leaving 22 bases between. This CDR3 region has 17 residues. Germline V lookup: CDR1 MDHEN, CDR2 SYDVKM. The CDR3 coding sequence is TGTGCCAGCAGTTTTCCCGGGGTGGGCGGGAATTGGTACGAGCAGTACTTC. Translated: CASSFPGVGGNWYEQYF. The full variable domain, rest sourced from reference TRBV28 and TRBJ2-7, is DVKVTQSSRYLVKRTGEKVFLECVQDMDHENMFWYRQDPGLGLRLIYFSYDVKMKEKGDIPEGYSVSREKKERFSLILESASTNQTSMYLCASSFPGVGGNWYEQYFGPGTRLTVT.

This chain links TRBV5-4 with TRBJ1-1, with D possibly matching TRBD1 (5 bases). V lost 4 bases and J lost 3, with 13 bases in between. This CDR3 is 14 amino acids long. Germline CDR1 is SGHNT and CDR2 is YYREEE (reference sequence). The CDR3 DNA sequence: TGTGCCAGCAGCCGCGTGGGGGTCTACACTGAAGCTTTCTTT. It translates to CASSRVGVYTEAFF.

This clonotype was recorded at least ten times. The chain links TRBV11-2 to TRBJ2-7; D possibly corresponds to TRBD2 (6 bases). This CDR3 region has 14 residues. CDR1 and CDR2 (germline): SGHAT, FQNNGV. V lost 4 bases, J lost 6 bases, and 16 bases lay in between. The DNA for the CDR3 is TGTGCCAGCAGCTCCTCCCGCGGAGCGGGCGAGCAGTACTTC. Translating gives CASSSSRGAGEQYF.

This clonotype was observed a few times. The chain recombines TRBV10-1 with TRBJ2-7; 9 bases line up with TRBD2. The germline V gene encodes CDR1 WNHNN and CDR2 SYGVQD (reference sequence). V gave up 11 bases and J gave up 7 bases; unmatched junction bases: 15. This CDR3 is 14 amino acids long. DNA for the CDR3: TGCGCCGGACTCTCTAGCGGGAATCTATGGGAGCAGTACTTC. This gives the protein CAGLSSGNLWEQYF.

This rearrangement joins TRBV20-1 to TRBJ2-1, with 13 bases matching TRBD2. The germline gives CDR1 DFQATT, CDR2 SNEGSKA (reference sequence). Trimming removed 7 bases from V and 9 bases from J; junction bases left unmatched: 3. The CDR3 spans 12 residues. DNA of the CDR3: TGCAGTGGAGGACTAGCGGGAGTTGAGCAGTTCTTC. Its translation is CSGGLAGVEQFF.

This clonotype was counted between two and nine times. The chain uses TRBV28 and TRBJ2-7, with 8 nucleotides matching TRBD1. The CDR3 has 13 amino acids. V dropped 8 bases and J dropped 6; count of bases not matched to a gene: 9. Germline V gives CDR1 MDHEN, CDR2 SYDVKM. This CDR3 is CASYSQGAGEQYF. DNA for the CDR3: TGTGCCAGCTACTCCCAGGGGGCGGGCGAGCAGTACTTC.

Only a few counts were recorded for this clonotype. The chain carries TRBV11-2 and TRBJ2-1; 11 bases line up with TRBD2. There are 20 residues in the CDR3. Unmatched junction bases numbered 13, after V lost 2 bases and J lost 1 base. Germline-derived CDR1 and CDR2 are SGHAT and FQNNGV. Here the CDR3 DNA reads TGTGCCAGCAGCTTAAGACCCGCCGGACTAGCGGGCAGTTCCTACAATGAGCAGTTCTTC. It translates to CASSLRPAGLAGSSYNEQFF.

This clonotype was counted many times. This chain uses TRBV5-1 with TRBJ2-1; D is unclear. This CDR3 region has 15 residues. Germline CDR1 and CDR2: SGHRS and YFSETQ. Trimming removed 7 bases at V and 0 bases at J, with 14 bases between. This chain's CDR3 is CASRTGLDSYNEQFF. DNA for the CDR3: TGCGCCAGCCGAACGGGTCTCGACTCCTACAATGAGCAGTTCTTC.

This clonotype was seen ten or more times. The rearrangement links TRBV6-1 to TRBJ2-5; the match to TRBD1 covers 8 bases. CDR3 size: 12 residues. The germline CDR1 and CDR2 sequences are MNHNS and SASEGT. Unmatched junction bases numbered 1, after V lost 5 bases and J lost 5 bases. The CDR3 protein is CASSYRGETQYF. CDR3 sequence (DNA): TGTGCCAGCAGTTACAGGGGGGAGACCCAGTACTTC.